These T cell receptor beta chains were read from a single sample in a study of blood T cell repertoires in COVID-19. TCRdb's copy holds only in-frame clones and misses some; the assay was immunoSEQ multiplex PCR. The data show some 250,000 clones, roughly nine tenths seen once. The sample consisted of peripheral blood. These receptors were obtained from a man between 60 and 75 years old with acute or convalescent COVID-19. CDR3s leave out the opening cysteine and the closing phenylalanine or tryptophan. The D gene is left open where the match is weak.

V gene,CDR3 length,D gene,CDR3 protein
TRBV2,10,NA,ASSLQSYEQY
TRBV5-1,14,NA,ASSLRQVTDTDTQY
TRBV9,12,TRBD1,ASSVDGTVYEQY
TRBV28,14,TRBD1,ASSPVGQVVNQPQH
TRBV30,12,NA,AWRAGMSYNEQF
TRBV19,13,NA,ASTTIQGTNEKLF
TRBV10-2,17,TRBD2,ASSEQAPRRRAGDYEQF
TRBV10-3,10,NA,AISESRSEQY
TRBV21-1,11,NA,ASSTRRTVEQY
TRBV6-2/TRBV6-3,13,TRBD2,ASSSPAGGAETQY
TRBV6-1,13,NA,ASSDFRGVDQPQH
TRBV6-2/TRBV6-3,15,NA,ASSPLPGLRLNYGYT
TRBV7-3,14,NA,ASSLYYGSRGHEQF
TRBV5-1,14,TRBD1,ASSPGTGAGNQPQH
TRBV7-2,12,TRBD1,ASSLTGGGEGYT
TRBV28,12,NA,ASSLSSSGTLYT
TRBV28,12,NA,ASSFAAENTEAF
TRBV7-3,13,NA,ASSPTGKIQETQY
TRBV10-3,13,TRBD2,AIGQVLAGGETQY
TRBV10-3,14,TRBD2,AITTTSGGSYNEQF
TRBV7-3,13,TRBD1,ASSPDRGKTDTQY
TRBV29-1,12,TRBD1,SVPGTGGRYEQY
TRBV3-1/TRBV3-2,14,NA,ASSPGPGEGEETQY
TRBV27,11,NA,ASLGLSTDTQY
TRBV7-2,16,TRBD2,ASSLAGVPTSGYNEQF
TRBV6-5,9,NA,ACGGDSPLH
TRBV5-1,11,NA,ASSLGTDTEAF
TRBV7-3,14,TRBD2,ASSHPSGRSTDTQY
TRBV9,11,NA,ASSVDLSGGAF
TRBV7-3,11,NA,ASSFEGNTEAF
TRBV27,12,TRBD1,ASSLGDRYNEQF
TRBV2,19,TRBD2,ASSEEGWGGNGKGFQETQY
TRBV19,13,NA,ASSPLRRGDQPQH
TRBV28,11,NA,ASSSRDGETQY
TRBV25-1,15,TRBD2,ASSAPGLAGNYNEQF
TRBV7-2,12,TRBD2,ASTHTSGEETQY
TRBV7-2,11,TRBD1,ASSQGATYEQY
TRBV24-1,11,NA,ATSDGTWNEQF
TRBV7-2,13,TRBD2,ASSFSGGLYNEQF
TRBV2,12,TRBD2,ASRGGSSYNEQF
TRBV30,11,NA,AWSVDRSYEQY
TRBV5-6,13,TRBD2,ASSLGTSGAYEQY
TRBV28,15,NA,ASSPPLWPYSNQPQH
TRBV11-2,14,TRBD1,ASSVTGGAFNEKLF